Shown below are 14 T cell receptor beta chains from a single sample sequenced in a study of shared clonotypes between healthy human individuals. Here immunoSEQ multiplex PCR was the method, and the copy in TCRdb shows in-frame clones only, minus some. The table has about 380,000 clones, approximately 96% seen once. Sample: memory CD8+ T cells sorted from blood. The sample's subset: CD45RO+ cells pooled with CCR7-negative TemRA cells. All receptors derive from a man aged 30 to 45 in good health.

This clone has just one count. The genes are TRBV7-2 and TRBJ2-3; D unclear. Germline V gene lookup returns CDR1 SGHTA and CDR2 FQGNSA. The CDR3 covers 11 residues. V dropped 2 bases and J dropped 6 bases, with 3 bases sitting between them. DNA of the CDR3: TGTGCCAGCAGCTTAATCGATACGCAGTATTTT. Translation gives CASSLIDTQYF. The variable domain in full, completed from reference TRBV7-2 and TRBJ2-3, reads GAGVSQSPSNKVTEKGKDVELRCDPISGHTALYWYRQSLGQGLEFLIYFQGNSAPDKSGLPSDRFSAERTGGSVSTLTIQRTQQEDSAVYLCASSLIDTQYFGPGTRLTVL.

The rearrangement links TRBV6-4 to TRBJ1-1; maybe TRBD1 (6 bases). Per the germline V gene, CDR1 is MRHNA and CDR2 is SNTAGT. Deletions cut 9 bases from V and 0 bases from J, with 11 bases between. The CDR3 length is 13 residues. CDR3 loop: CARKGHLNTEAFF. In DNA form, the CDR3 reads TGTGCCAGGAAGGGACACCTGAACACTGAAGCTTTCTTT.

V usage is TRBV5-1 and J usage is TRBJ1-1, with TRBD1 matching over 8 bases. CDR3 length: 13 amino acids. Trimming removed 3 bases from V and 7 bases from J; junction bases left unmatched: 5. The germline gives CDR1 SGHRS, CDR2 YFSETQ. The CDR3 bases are TGCGCCAGCAGCTGGGGGACAGGTTTTGAAGCTTTCTTT. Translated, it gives CASSWGTGFEAFF.

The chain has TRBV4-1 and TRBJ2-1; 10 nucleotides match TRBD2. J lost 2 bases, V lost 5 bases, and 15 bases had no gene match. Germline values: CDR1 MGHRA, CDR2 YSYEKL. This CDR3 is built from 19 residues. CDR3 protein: CASSIRGETSGRAYNEQFF. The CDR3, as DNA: TGCGCCAGCAGCATAAGGGGTGAGACTAGCGGGCGTGCCTACAATGAGCAGTTCTTC.

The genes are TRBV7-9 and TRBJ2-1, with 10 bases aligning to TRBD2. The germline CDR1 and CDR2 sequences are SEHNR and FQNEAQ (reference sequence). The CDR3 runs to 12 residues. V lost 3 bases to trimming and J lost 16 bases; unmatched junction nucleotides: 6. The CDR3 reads CASSLLAGGQFF. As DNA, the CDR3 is TGTGCCAGCAGCTTGTTAGCGGGAGGTCAATTCTTC.

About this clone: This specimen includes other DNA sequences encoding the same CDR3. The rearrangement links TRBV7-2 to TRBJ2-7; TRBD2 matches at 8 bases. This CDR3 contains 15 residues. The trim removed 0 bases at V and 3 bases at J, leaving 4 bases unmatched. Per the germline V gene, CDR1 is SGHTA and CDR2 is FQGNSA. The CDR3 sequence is CASSLALAGGYEQYF. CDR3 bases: TGTGCCAGCAGCTTAGCGTTGGCGGGAGGCTACGAGCAGTACTTC. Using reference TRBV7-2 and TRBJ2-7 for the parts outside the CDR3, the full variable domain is GAGVSQSPSNKVTEKGKDVELRCDPISGHTALYWYRQSLGQGLEFLIYFQGNSAPDKSGLPSDRFSAERTGGSVSTLTIQRTQQEDSAVYLCASSLALAGGYEQYFGPGTRLTVT.

The CDR3 sequence: CASSKWGNRAQPQHF. The CDR3, as DNA: TGTGCCAGCAGCAAATGGGGGAACAGGGCCCAGCCCCAGCATTTT. The V gene is TRBV21-1, the J gene TRBJ1-5; the table's TRBD1 call for D was not verified on the DNA. TRBV21-1 is listed as a pseudogene. The CDR3 spans 15 residues.

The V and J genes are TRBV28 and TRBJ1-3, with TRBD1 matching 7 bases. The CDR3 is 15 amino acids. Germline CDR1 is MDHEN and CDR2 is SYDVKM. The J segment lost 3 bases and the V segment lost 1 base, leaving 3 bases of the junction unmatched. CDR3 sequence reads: CASSLYPGGGNTIYF. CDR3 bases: TGTGCCAGCAGTTTATACCCAGGGGGTGGAAACACCATATATTTT.

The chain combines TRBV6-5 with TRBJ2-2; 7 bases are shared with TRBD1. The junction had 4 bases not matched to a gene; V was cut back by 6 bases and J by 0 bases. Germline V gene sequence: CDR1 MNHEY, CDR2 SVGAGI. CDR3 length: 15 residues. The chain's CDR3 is CASSQGVTNTGELFF. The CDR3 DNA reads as TGTGCCAGCAGCCAGGGGGTTACGAACACCGGGGAGCTGTTTTTT.

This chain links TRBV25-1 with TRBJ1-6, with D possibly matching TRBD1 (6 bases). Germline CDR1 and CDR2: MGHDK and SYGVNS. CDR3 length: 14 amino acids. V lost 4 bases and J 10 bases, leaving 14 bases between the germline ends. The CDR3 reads CASSAQGGSSPLHF. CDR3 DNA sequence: TGTGCCAGCAGTGCACAGGGAGGGAGCTCACCCCTCCACTTT.

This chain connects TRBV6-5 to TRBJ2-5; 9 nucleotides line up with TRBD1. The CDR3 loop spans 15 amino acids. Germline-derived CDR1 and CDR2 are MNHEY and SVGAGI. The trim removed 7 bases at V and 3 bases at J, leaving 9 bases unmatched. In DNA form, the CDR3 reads TGTGCCAGCACCTACCGACAGGGGGTAGAAGAGACCCAGTACTTC. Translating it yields CASTYRQGVEETQYF.

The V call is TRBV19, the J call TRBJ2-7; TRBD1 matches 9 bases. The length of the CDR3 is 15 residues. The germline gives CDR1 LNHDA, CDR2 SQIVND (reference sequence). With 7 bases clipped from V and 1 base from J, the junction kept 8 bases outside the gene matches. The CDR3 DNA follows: TGTGCCAGTAAGGACGCCGGGACAGGGTCCTACGAGCAGTACTTC. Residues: CASKDAGTGSYEQYF.

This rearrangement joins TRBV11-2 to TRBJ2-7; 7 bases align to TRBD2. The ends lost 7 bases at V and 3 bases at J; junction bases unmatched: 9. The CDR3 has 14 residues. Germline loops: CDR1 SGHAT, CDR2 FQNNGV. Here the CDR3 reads CASTNWGEGYEQYF. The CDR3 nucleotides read TGTGCCAGCACCAACTGGGGGGAGGGCTACGAGCAGTACTTC.

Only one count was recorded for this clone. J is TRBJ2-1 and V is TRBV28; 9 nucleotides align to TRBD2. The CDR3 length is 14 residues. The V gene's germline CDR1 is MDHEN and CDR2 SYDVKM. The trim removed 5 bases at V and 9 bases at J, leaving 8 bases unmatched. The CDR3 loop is CASSLSGSKSEQFF. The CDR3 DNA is TGTGCCAGCAGTCTTAGCGGGAGTAAGAGTGAGCAGTTCTTC.